The 29 T cell receptor beta chains reported below all come from one sample, sequenced in a study of shared clonotypes between healthy human individuals. Sequencing used immunoSEQ multiplex PCR; TCRdb keeps in-frame clones, though not all of them. The table lists about 2 million clones, approximately 95% of them singletons. Positively selected for CCR7, the CD45RO-negative cells used as naive CD8 cells excluded terminally differentiated effector memory CD45RA+ cells. The material sequenced was naive CD8+ T cells sorted from blood. These TCRs come from a man aged 18 to 29 in good health.

The chain joins TRBV5-6 to TRBJ1-3; D unresolved. This CDR3 contains 12 residues. The V gene lost 0 bases and the J gene lost 11 bases, with 9 bases spanning the gap. The germline CDR1 and CDR2 sequences are SGHDT and YYEEEE. The CDR3 nucleotides are TGTGCCAGCAGCTTGGGGACGGGCTCCATATATTTT. This sequence encodes CASSLGTGSIYF.

This sequence joins TRBV7-2 and TRBJ2-2; D uncertain. Trimming left V 1 base short and J 3 bases short, with 6 bases between. CDR1 SGHTA and CDR2 FQGNSA come from the germline V gene. The CDR3 runs to 14 residues. CDR3 DNA: TGTGCCAGCAGCTTAGGACCCTACACCGGGGAGCTGTTTTTT. Translation: CASSLGPYTGELFF. Combining the CDR3 with reference TRBV7-2 and TRBJ2-2 gives the whole variable domain GAGVSQSPSNKVTEKGKDVELRCDPISGHTALYWYRQSLGQGLEFLIYFQGNSAPDKSGLPSDRFSAERTGGSVSTLTIQRTQQEDSAVYLCASSLGPYTGELFFGEGSRLTVL.

Regarding this clone: Other DNA variants within this sample encode the same CDR3. V is TRBV5-4 and J is TRBJ2-7; maybe TRBD1 (5 bases). The CDR3 spans 13 residues. Germline V gene lookup returns CDR1 SGHNT and CDR2 YYREEE (reference sequence). Trimming removed 4 bases at V and 1 base at J, with 9 bases between. The CDR3 region is CASSRDRSYEQYF. The CDR3 coding sequence is TGTGCCAGCAGCCGAGACAGATCCTACGAGCAGTACTTC.

The V and J genes are TRBV6-1 and TRBJ1-1; perhaps TRBD1 as D (5 bases). The germline V gene has CDR1 MNHNS and CDR2 SASEGT. The V end lost 1 base, the J end lost 8 bases, and 26 bases lay between the germline ends. CDR3 length: 18 amino acids. The CDR3 sequence is CASSEVGGEVGGLTEAFF. The DNA for the CDR3 is TGTGCCAGCAGTGAAGTTGGAGGGGAGGTTGGGGGGTTAACGGAAGCTTTCTTT.

About this clone: At one of its ends the junction is not consistent with the germline gene, which may arise from a read error. V is TRBV11-2 and J is TRBJ2-7; D perhaps matches TRBD2 (5 bases). Germline CDR1 is SGHAT and CDR2 is FQNNGV. The CDR3 extends over 11 amino acids. The CDR3 here is CASSLASGLNF. The CDR3 DNA reads as TGTGCCAGCAGCTTAGCGTCAGGACTGAACTTC.

The J gene is TRBJ2-2, the V gene TRBV28; D tentatively fits TRBD1 or TRBD2 (6 bases each). The CDR3 extends over 14 amino acids. V gave up 4 bases and J gave up 4 bases, with 10 bases separating them. The germline V gene has CDR1 MDHEN and CDR2 SYDVKM. CDR3 bases: TGTGCCAGCAGTTACGGGGGCGGCACCGGGGAGCTGTTTTTT. This translates into CASSYGGGTGELFF.

This chain uses TRBV10-3 with TRBJ2-7, with D possibly matching TRBD1 (5 bases). CDR3 length equals 15 residues. The germline V gene has CDR1 ENHRY and CDR2 SYGVKD. Trimming left V 2 bases short and J 2 bases short, with 13 bases between. CDR3 DNA sequence: TGTGCCATCAGTGAGGACAGTTGGGGCCCCTACGAGCAGTACTTC. Protein: CAISEDSWGPYEQYF.

CDR3 in amino acids: CASSPHLDREESYEQYF. The CDR3 DNA reads TGTGCCAGCAGCCCTCACCTCGACAGGGAGGAATCCTACGAGCAGTACTTC. The J gene is TRBJ2-7, the V gene TRBV7-2; possibly TRBD1 for D (7 bases). The CDR3 spans 17 residues. Deletions cut 5 bases from V and 1 base from J, with 21 bases between. Germline V gives CDR1 SGHTA, CDR2 FQGNSA.

As DNA, the CDR3 is TGTGCCAGCCTCTTAACGCCCACAGGGGGCGTTGACTACACCTTC. This gives the protein CASLLTPTGGVDYTF. The V call is TRBV6-1, the J call TRBJ1-2, with 9 positions matching TRBD1. The CDR3 is 15 residues long. Germline V gene data show CDR1 as MNHNS and CDR2 as SASEGT. V dropped 8 bases and J dropped 10; count of bases not matched to a gene: 17.

The chain joins TRBV29-1 to TRBJ2-1; 8 bases match TRBD2. Trimming at V came to 2 bases and at J to 2 bases, leaving 11 bases not matched to a gene. The length of the CDR3 is 17 residues. The germline gives CDR1 SQVTM, CDR2 ANQGSEA. The CDR3 reads CSVEIVGRGAAYNEQFF. As DNA, the CDR3 is TGCAGCGTTGAAATCGTGGGGCGGGGGGCCGCCTACAATGAGCAGTTCTTC.

The chain links TRBV7-9 to TRBJ1-4; unclear D gene. CDR1 is SEHNR and CDR2 is FQNEAQ in the germline V gene (reference sequence). Trimming stripped 1 base from V and 6 bases from J, with 9 bases between. This CDR3 comprises 14 residues. The CDR3 here is CASSLESRHEKLFF. CDR3 DNA sequence: TGTGCCAGCAGCTTAGAGAGCAGGCATGAAAAACTGTTTTTT.

This chain connects TRBV7-2 to TRBJ2-7; 12 bases line up with TRBD2. Germline trimming cut 4 bases from V and 2 bases from J; bases unmatched to any gene: 6. Germline CDR1 SGHTA, CDR2 FQGNSA. The CDR3 length is 16 residues. The CDR3 spells CASSSGLAGIPYEQYF. DNA for the CDR3: TGTGCCAGCAGCTCCGGACTAGCGGGAATCCCCTACGAGCAGTACTTC.

Note on this clone: The same CDR3 can be traced to other DNA sequences in this sample. The rearrangement links TRBV27 to TRBJ2-7; D might be TRBD1 or TRBD2, each matching 5 bases. V was pared by 0 bases and J by 3 bases, with 6 bases between. The germline V gene has CDR1 MNHEY and CDR2 SMNVEV (reference sequence). The CDR3 sequence is 13 residues long. The CDR3 reads CASSLSGDYEQYF. The CDR3 DNA follows: TGTGCCAGCAGTTTATCGGGGGACTACGAGCAGTACTTC.

The genes are TRBV27 and TRBJ2-2; the D is unclear. Trimming stripped 8 bases from V and 8 bases from J, with 9 bases between. Per germline, CDR1 MNHEY and CDR2 SMNVEV (reference sequence). This CDR3 has 11 amino acids. CDR3 residues: CASGLPGELFF. The CDR3 DNA is TGTGCCAGCGGATTACCTGGGGAGCTGTTTTTT.

The chain employs TRBV15 and TRBJ1-1; D is undetermined. The CDR3 length is 15 residues. The V and J ends lost 4 bases and 0 bases respectively, with 12 bases between them. Per germline, CDR1 LNHNV and CDR2 YYDKDF (reference sequence). CDR3 DNA sequence: TGTGCCACCAGCAAAAGCACCATCATGAACACTGAAGCTTTCTTT. As protein: CATSKSTIMNTEAFF.

This sequence joins TRBV19 and TRBJ1-4, with 7 bases lining up with TRBD1. From germline, CDR1 is LNHDA and CDR2 SQIVND (reference sequence). With V trimmed by 5 bases and J by 10 bases, 16 bases remained unmatched. This CDR3 is built from 16 residues. CDR3 region: CASSRTGEGTWGKLFF. CDR3 DNA: TGTGCCAGTAGTCGTACAGGGGAGGGGACCTGGGGAAAACTGTTTTTT.

The chain uses TRBV6-5 and TRBJ2-5, with TRBD2 as a possible D gene (6 bases). This CDR3 spans 15 amino acids. Per germline, CDR1 MNHEY and CDR2 SVGAGI. V was clipped by 2 bases and J by 3 bases, with 13 bases between them. The CDR3 spells CASSYGGFSKETQYF. The CDR3, as DNA: TGTGCCAGCAGTTACGGGGGGTTTTCGAAAGAGACCCAGTACTTC.

The chain uses TRBV6-5 and TRBJ2-5; TRBD1 aligns across 12 bases. CDR3 length: 15 residues. CDR1 is MNHEY, CDR2 SVGAGI, per germline. V shed 4 bases, J shed 5 bases, and the junction held 5 bases outside the gene matches. CDR3 DNA sequence: TGTGCCAGCAGTTCCTGGGACAGGGGGCACGAGACCCAGTACTTC. Protein: CASSSWDRGHETQYF.

Note on this clone: The same CDR3 also results from other DNA sequences found in this sample. The chain is built from TRBV7-9 and TRBJ2-1; 13 bases are a match to TRBD2. The CDR3 length is 17 residues. The V segment lost 1 base and the J segment 0 bases; nucleotides outside the gene matches: 0. The germline V gene has CDR1 SEHNR and CDR2 FQNEAQ (reference sequence). The CDR3 spells CASSLGTSGSSYNEQFF. CDR3 coding DNA: TGTGCCAGCAGCTTAGGGACTAGCGGGAGCTCCTACAATGAGCAGTTCTTC.

The rearrangement joins TRBV27 to TRBJ2-7; maybe TRBD2 (6 bases). The length of the CDR3 is 14 residues. Germline V lookup: CDR1 MNHEY, CDR2 SMNVEV (reference sequence). V gave up 3 bases and J gave up 3 bases, with 12 bases separating them. The CDR3 loop reads CASSLRAGFYEQYF. CDR3 DNA sequence: TGTGCCAGCAGTTTGCGCGCGGGGTTCTACGAGCAGTACTTC.

This chain joins TRBV6-5 and TRBJ2-7, with TRBD2 as a possible D gene (6 bases). V was clipped by 2 bases and J by 4 bases, with 12 bases between them. This CDR3 comprises 14 residues. From germline, CDR1 is MNHEY and CDR2 SVGAGI. The CDR3 DNA follows: TGTGCCAGCAGTTACCCGGGAGCGGTATACGAGCAGTACTTC. Residues: CASSYPGAVYEQYF.

This chain connects TRBV2 to TRBJ1-4; D is possibly TRBD1 (5 bases). The length of the CDR3 is 13 residues. Germline CDR1 SNHLY, CDR2 FYNNEI. Trimming removed 4 bases from V and 5 bases from J, with 8 bases in between. This chain's CDR3 is CASSAPGNEKLFF. The CDR3 DNA follows: TGTGCCAGCAGTGCTCCAGGGAATGAAAAACTGTTTTTT.

Comments on this clone: This sample includes further DNA sequences coding for the same CDR3. The chain links TRBV9 to TRBJ2-7, with D tentatively TRBD1 (6 bases). This CDR3 region has 14 residues. Trimming took off 0 bases at V and 3 bases at J, with 10 bases between the two ends. The V gene's germline CDR1 is SGDLS and CDR2 YYNGEE. The CDR3, as DNA: TGTGCCAGCAGCGTAGGAGGGGGTGACTACGAGCAGTACTTC. It codes for CASSVGGGDYEQYF.

V gene TRBV10-2 combines with J gene TRBJ2-2; no clear D gene. CDR1 and CDR2 (germline): WSHSY, SAAADI. The CDR3 has 11 residues. V was shortened by 3 bases and J by 6 bases, with 2 bases between the two germline ends. The DNA of the CDR3 is TGCGCCAGCAGTGATCCCGGGGAGCTGTTTTTT. It translates to CASSDPGELFF.

In this sample, this clone turned up a few times. The V call is TRBV21-1, the J call TRBJ2-2; TRBD1 is taken as the D call from the table, unchecked against the DNA. TRBV21-1 is a recognized pseudogene. This CDR3 spans 16 amino acids. CDR3 sequence reads: CASSPPTGAGERELFF. The CDR3 DNA reads TGTGCCAGCAGCCCACCGACAGGGGCCGGTGAGCGGGAGCTGTTTTTT.

V usage is TRBV4-3 and J usage is TRBJ1-1; D not certain. V gave up 0 bases and J gave up 0 bases, with 17 bases separating them. This CDR3 is 18 amino acids long. The V gene's germline CDR1 is LGHNA and CDR2 YSLEER. CDR3 nucleotides: TGCGCCAGCAGCCAAGATGATGGGGTGATGCTCCTGAACACTGAAGCTTTCTTT. It translates to CASSQDDGVMLLNTEAFF.

In its sample, this clone was seen once. CDR3 nucleotide sequence: TGTGCCAGCAGCTGGGGGACGGGGACCTACGAGCAGTACTTC. Its translation is CASSWGTGTYEQYF. The rearrangement uses TRBV5-6 and TRBJ2-7; TRBD1 or TRBD2 may be the D gene (5 bases each). The CDR3 loop spans 14 amino acids. V was pared by 3 bases and J by 2 bases, with 12 bases between. Germline-derived CDR1 and CDR2 are SGHDT and YYEEEE.

A remark on this clone: Within the sample, other DNA sequences also encode this same CDR3. V gene TRBV4-1 combines with J gene TRBJ1-5; no firm D call. V shed 0 bases and J shed 0 bases, with 6 bases lying between them. Germline CDR1 is MGHRA and CDR2 is YSYEKL. This CDR3 comprises 15 residues. The CDR3 nucleotides read TGCGCCAGCAGCCAAGATCTTTATAGCAATCAGCCCCAGCATTTT. Translating it yields CASSQDLYSNQPQHF.

This chain links TRBV2 with TRBJ2-3, with D possibly matching TRBD1 (6 bases). CDR1 is SNHLY, CDR2 FYNNEI, per germline. V was trimmed by 4 bases and J by 2 bases, leaving 10 bases between them. This CDR3 has 14 residues. CDR3 nucleotide sequence: TGTGCCAGCAGTGGAGGACAGCTCACAGATACGCAGTATTTT. Translation gives CASSGGQLTDTQYF. Looking up the rest from reference TRBV2 and TRBJ2-3 gives the full variable domain: EPEVTQTPSHQVTQMGQEVILRCVPISNHLYFYWYRQILGQKVEFLVSFYNNEISEKSEIFDDQFSVERPDGSNFTLKIRSTKLEDSAMYFCASSGGQLTDTQYFGPGTRLTVL.